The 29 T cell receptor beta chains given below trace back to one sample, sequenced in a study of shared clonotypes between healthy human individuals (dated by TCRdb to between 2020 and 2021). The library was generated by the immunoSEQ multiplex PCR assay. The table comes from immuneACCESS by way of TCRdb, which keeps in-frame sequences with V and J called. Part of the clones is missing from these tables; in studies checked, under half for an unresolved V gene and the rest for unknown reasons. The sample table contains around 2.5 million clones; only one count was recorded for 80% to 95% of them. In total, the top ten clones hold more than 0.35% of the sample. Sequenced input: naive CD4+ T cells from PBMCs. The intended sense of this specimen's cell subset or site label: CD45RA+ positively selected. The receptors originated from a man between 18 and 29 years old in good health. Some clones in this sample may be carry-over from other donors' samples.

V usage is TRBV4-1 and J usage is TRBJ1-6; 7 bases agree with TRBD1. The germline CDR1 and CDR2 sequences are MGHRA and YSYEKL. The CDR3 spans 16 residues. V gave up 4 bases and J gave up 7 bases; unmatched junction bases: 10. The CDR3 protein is CASSPPGVGQNSPLHF. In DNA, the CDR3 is TGCGCCAGCAGCCCCCCGGGGGTGGGACAGAATTCACCCCTCCACTTT.

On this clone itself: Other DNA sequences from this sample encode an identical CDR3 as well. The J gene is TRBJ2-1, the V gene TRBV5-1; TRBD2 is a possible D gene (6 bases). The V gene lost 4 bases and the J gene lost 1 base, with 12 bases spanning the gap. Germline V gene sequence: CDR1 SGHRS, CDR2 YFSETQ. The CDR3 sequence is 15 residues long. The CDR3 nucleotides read TGCGCCAGCAGCCCTCCTGGGGGGTCCTACAATGAGCAGTTCTTC. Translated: CASSPPGGSYNEQFF. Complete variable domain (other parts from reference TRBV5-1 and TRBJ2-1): KAGVTQTPRYLIKTRGQQVTLSCSPISGHRSVSWYQQTPGQGLQFLFEYFSETQRNKGNFPGRFSGRQFSNSRSEMNVSTLELGDSALYLCASSPPGGSYNEQFFGPGTRLTVL.

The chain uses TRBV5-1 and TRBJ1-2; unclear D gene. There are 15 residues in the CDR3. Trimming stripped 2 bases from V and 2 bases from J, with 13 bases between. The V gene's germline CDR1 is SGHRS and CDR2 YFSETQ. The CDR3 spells CASSFGQPANYGYTF. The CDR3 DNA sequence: TGCGCCAGCAGCTTTGGGCAGCCAGCAAACTATGGCTACACCTTC.

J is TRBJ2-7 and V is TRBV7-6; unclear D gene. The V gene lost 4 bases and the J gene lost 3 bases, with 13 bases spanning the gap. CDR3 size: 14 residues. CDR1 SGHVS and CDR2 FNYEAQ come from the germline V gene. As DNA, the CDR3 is TGTGCCAGCAGCTCCACTACAGTTAACTACGAGCAGTACTTC. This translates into CASSSTTVNYEQYF. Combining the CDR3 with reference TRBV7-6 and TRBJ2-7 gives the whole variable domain GAGVSQSPRYKVTKRGQDVALRCDPISGHVSLYWYRQALGQGPEFLTYFNYEAQQDKSGLPNDRFSAERPEGSISTLTIQRTEQRDSAMYRCASSSTTVNYEQYFGPGTRLTVT.

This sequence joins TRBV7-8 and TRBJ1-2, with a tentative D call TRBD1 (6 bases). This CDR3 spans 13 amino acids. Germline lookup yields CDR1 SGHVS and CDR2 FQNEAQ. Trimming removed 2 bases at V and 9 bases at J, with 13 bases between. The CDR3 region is CASSLIGQMRYTF. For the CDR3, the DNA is TGTGCCAGCAGCTTAATAGGACAGATGCGCTACACCTTC.

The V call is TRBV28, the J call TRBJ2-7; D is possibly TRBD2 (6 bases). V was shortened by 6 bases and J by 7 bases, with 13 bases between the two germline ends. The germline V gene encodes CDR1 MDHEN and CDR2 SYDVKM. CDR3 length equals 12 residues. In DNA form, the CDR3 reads TGTGCCAGCAGCGGGGTGGGGAGGGAGCAGTACTTC. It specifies CASSGVGREQYF.

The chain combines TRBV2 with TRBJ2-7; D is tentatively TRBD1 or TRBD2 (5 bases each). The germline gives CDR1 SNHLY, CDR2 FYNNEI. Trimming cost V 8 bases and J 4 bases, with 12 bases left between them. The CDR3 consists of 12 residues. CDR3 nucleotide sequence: TGTGCCAGCCGGGCGAGGGGTTACGAGCAGTACTTC. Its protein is CASRARGYEQYF.

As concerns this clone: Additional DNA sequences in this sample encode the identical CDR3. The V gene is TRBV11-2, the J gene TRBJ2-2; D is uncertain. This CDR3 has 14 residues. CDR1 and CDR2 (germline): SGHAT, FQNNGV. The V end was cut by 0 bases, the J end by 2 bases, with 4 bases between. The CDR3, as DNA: TGTGCCAGCAGCTTAGACAGAAACACCGGGGAGCTGTTTTTT. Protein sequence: CASSLDRNTGELFF.

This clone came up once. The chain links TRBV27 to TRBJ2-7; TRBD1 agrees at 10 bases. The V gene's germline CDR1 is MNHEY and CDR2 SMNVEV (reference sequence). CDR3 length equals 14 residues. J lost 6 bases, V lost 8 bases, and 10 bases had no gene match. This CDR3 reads CASRRPGTGVEQYF. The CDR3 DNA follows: TGTGCCAGCCGACGACCTGGGACAGGGGTCGAGCAGTACTTC.

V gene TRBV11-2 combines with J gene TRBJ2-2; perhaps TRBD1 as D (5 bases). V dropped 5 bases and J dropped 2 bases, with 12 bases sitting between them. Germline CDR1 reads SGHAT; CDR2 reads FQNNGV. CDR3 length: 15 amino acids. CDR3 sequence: CASSMRTRNTGELFF. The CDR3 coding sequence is TGTGCCAGCAGCATGCGGACACGTAACACCGGGGAGCTGTTTTTT.

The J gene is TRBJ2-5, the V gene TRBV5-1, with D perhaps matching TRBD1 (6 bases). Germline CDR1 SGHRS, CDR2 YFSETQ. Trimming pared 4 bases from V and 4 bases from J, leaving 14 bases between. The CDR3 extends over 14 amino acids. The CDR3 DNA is TGCGCCAGCAGCGGGGGCTGGGGGCGAGAGACCCAGTACTTC. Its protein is CASSGGWGRETQYF.

The CDR3 sequence is CASSPWISSGRTVRETQYF. In nucleotides, the CDR3 is TGTGCCAGTAGCCCATGGATTAGTTCAGGGCGAACGGTCCGAGAGACCCAGTACTTC. The genes are TRBV19 and TRBJ2-5, with D perhaps TRBD1 (5 bases). There are 19 residues in the CDR3. Trimming removed 6 bases from V and 4 bases from J, with 30 bases in between. CDR1 is LNHDA and CDR2 is SQIVND in the germline V gene (reference sequence). Drawing the rest from reference TRBV19 and TRBJ2-5, the complete variable domain is DGGITQSPKYLFRKEGQNVTLSCEQNLNHDAMYWYRQDPGQGLRLIYYSQIVNDFQKGDIAEGYSVSREKKESFPLTVTSAQKNPTAFYLCASSPWISSGRTVRETQYFGPGTRLLVL.

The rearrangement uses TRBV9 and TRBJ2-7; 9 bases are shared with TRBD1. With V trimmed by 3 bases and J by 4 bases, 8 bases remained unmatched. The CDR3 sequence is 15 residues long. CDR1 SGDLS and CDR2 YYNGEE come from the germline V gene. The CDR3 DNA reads TGTGCCAGCAGCGCGTACCCGGGACAGGGTTACGAGCAGTACTTC. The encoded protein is CASSAYPGQGYEQYF.

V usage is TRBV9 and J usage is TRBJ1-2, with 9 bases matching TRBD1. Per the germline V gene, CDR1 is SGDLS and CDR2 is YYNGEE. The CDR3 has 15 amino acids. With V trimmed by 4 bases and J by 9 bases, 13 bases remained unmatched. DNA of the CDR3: TGTGCCAGCAGCCCTGACGGGGACAGGGACTTCAGCTACACCTTC. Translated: CASSPDGDRDFSYTF.

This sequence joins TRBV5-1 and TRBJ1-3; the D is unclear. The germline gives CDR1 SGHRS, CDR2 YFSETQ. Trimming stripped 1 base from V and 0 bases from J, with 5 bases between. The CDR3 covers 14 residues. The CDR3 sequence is CASSLLSSGNTIYF. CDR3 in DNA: TGCGCCAGCAGCTTGCTAAGCTCTGGAAACACCATATATTTT.

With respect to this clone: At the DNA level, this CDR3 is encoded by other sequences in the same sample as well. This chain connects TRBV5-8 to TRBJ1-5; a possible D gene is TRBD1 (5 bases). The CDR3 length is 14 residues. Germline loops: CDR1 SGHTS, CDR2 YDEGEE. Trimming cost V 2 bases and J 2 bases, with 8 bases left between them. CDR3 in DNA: TGTGCCAGCAGCTTCCGGGACGGCAATCAGCCCCAGCATTTT. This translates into CASSFRDGNQPQHF.

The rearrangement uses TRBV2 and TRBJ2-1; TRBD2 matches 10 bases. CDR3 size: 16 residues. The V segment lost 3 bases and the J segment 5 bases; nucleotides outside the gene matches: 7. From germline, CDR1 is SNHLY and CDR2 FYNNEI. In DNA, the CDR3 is TGTGCCAGCAGTGACGGCCGCCTAGCGGGAGACAATGAGCAGTTCTTC. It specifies CASSDGRLAGDNEQFF.

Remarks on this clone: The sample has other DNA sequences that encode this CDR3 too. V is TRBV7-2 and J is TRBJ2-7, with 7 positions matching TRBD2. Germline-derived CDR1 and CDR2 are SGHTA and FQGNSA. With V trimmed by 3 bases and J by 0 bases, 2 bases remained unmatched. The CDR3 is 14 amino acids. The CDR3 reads CASSFGGNSYEQYF. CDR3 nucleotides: TGTGCCAGCAGCTTCGGGGGGAACTCCTACGAGCAGTACTTC.

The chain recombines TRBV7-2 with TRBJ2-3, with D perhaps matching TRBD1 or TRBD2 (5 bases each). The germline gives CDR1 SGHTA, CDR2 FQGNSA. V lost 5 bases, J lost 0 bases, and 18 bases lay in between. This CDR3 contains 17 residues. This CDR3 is CASSPPGRARSTDTQYF. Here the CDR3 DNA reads TGTGCCAGCAGCCCCCCGGGGCGAGCGCGAAGCACAGATACGCAGTATTTT.

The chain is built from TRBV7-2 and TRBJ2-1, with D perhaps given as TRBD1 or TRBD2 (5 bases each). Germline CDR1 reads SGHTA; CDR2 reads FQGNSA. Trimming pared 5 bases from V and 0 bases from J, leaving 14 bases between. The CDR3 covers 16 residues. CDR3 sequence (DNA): TGTGCCAGCAGCGCCCGGGGACGGAGCTCCTACAATGAGCAGTTCTTC. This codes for CASSARGRSSYNEQFF.

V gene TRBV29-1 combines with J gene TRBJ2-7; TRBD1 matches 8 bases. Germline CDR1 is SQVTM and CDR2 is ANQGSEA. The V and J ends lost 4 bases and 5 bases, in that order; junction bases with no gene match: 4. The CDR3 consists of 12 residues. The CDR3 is CSVVRTGNEQYF. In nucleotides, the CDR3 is TGCAGCGTTGTTCGGACAGGGAACGAGCAGTACTTC.

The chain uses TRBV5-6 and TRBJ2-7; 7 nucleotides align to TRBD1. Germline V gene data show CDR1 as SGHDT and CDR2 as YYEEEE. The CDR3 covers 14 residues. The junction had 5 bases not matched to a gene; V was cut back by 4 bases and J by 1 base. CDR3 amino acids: CASSADRRSYEQYF. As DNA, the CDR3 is TGTGCCAGCAGCGCGGACAGGCGTTCCTACGAGCAGTACTTC.

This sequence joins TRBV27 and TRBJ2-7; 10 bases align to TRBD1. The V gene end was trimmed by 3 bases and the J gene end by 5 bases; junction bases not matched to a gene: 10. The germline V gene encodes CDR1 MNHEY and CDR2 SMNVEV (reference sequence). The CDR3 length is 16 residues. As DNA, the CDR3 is TGTGCCAGCAGTTTTAGGGGGGGACAGGGGAGGAACGAGCAGTACTTC. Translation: CASSFRGGQGRNEQYF.

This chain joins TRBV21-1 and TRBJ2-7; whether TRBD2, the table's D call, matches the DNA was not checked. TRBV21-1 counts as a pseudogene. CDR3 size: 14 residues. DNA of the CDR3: TGTGCCAGCAGCAAATTTCGGGGGAGGGACGAGCAGTACTTC. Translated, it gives CASSKFRGRDEQYF.

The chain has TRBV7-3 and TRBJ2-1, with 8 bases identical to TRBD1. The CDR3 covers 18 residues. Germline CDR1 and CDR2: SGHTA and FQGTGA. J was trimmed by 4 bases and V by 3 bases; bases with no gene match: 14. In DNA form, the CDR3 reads TGTGCCAGCAGCTTTTCAGGGGGCGGGACTGGCTGGTACAATGAGCAGTTCTTC. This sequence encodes CASSFSGGGTGWYNEQFF.

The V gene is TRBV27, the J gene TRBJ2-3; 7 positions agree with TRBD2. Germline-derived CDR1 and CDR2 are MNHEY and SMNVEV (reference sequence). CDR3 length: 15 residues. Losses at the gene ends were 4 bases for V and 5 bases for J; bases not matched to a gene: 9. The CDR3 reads CASSSSWTSGDTQYF. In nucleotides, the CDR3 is TGTGCCAGCAGTTCCAGCTGGACTAGTGGAGATACGCAGTATTTT.

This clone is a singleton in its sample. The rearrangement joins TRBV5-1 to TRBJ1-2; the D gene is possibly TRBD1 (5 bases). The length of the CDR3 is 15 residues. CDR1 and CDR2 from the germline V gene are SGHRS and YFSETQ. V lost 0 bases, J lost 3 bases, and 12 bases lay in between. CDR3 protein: CASSLAIGRDYGYTF. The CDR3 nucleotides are TGCGCCAGCAGCTTGGCCATCGGCAGGGACTATGGCTACACCTTC.

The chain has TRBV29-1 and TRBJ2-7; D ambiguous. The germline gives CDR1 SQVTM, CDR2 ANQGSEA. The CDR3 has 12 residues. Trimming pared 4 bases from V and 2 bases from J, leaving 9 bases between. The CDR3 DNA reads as TGCAGCGTTGTAGGGATAACCTACGAGCAGTACTTC. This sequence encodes CSVVGITYEQYF.

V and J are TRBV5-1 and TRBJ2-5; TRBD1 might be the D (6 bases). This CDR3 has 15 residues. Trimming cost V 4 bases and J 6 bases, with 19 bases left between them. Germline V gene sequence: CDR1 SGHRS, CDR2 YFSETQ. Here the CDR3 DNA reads TGCGCCAGCAGCCTGTCGCGGGCACAGGGAAAGACCCAGTACTTC. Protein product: CASSLSRAQGKTQYF.